This T cell receptor (beta chain) came from a study of T cells in localized non-small cell lung cancer. The CDR3 has 15 residues. The germline V gene has CDR1 SGHNT and CDR2 YYREEE (reference sequence). Trimming stripped 4 bases from V and 0 bases from J, with 12 bases between. Produced via immunoSEQ multiplex PCR; TCRdb's table is partial and in-frame only. The sample holds some 80,000 clones, about four fifths seen once. The TCR originated in a man aged 40-75 years with stage I lung adenocarcinoma. The chain uses TRBV5-4 and TRBJ2-3; D gene unclear. Sequencing used peripheral blood, obtained before any cancer treatment. The CDR3 spells CASSTDPSSTDTQYF. CDR3 coding DNA: TGTGCCAGCAGCACCGACCCGTCAAGCACAGATACGCAGTATTTT.